This entry lists 28 T cell receptor beta chains sequenced from one sample in a study of somatic mutations in cytotoxic T cells in rheumatoid arthritis. Only in-frame clones appear in the TCRdb table, and some are missing; sequencing was by immunoSEQ multiplex PCR. The profile shows 15,000 to 20,000 clones, 65% to 75% of them singletons. The specimen was CD8+ T cells sorted from blood. The receptor set was obtained from a man in his fifties or sixties in good health.

The chain carries TRBV4-3 and TRBJ2-7, with D maybe TRBD1 (6 bases). CDR1 and CDR2 from the germline V gene are LGHNA and YSLEER. The CDR3 loop spans 14 amino acids. Trimming left V 2 bases short and J 5 bases short, with 13 bases between. The CDR3, as DNA: TGCGCCAGCAGCCAATGGGGCTGGGGGCACGAGCAGTACTTC. Translated, it gives CASSQWGWGHEQYF.

This rearrangement joins TRBV13 to TRBJ2-5; D perhaps matches TRBD1 (6 bases). Germline assignment: CDR1 PRHDT and CDR2 FYEKMQ (reference sequence). Trimming pared 7 bases from V and 7 bases from J, leaving 16 bases between. The CDR3 contains 13 residues. Here the CDR3 DNA reads TGTGCCAGCACGGACAGCCCGTCCGGGACCCAGTACTTC. It codes for CASTDSPSGTQYF.

The V and J genes are TRBV5-1 and TRBJ2-3, with 7 nucleotides matching TRBD2. CDR1 SGHRS and CDR2 YFSETQ come from the germline V gene. This CDR3 is 13 amino acids long. V trimming: 4 bases; J trimming: 3 bases; junction bases outside the gene matches: 2. Here the CDR3 reads CASSRGVTDTQYF. The DNA of the CDR3 is TGCGCCAGCAGCCGGGGGGTGACAGATACGCAGTATTTT.

The chain has TRBV10-1 and TRBJ2-2; the match to TRBD2 covers 9 bases. V lost 7 bases to trimming and J lost 1 base; unmatched junction nucleotides: 4. Germline-derived CDR1 and CDR2 are WNHNN and SYGVQD (reference sequence). CDR3 length equals 15 residues. CDR3 nucleotides: TGCGCCAGCAACCTTAGCGGGGGGAACACCGGGGAGCTGTTTTTT. Protein sequence: CASNLSGGNTGELFF.

V usage is TRBV10-3 and J usage is TRBJ1-1; D ambiguous. Germline V lookup: CDR1 ENHRY, CDR2 SYGVKD. CDR3 length: 14 amino acids. V was shortened by 0 bases and J by 1 base, with 6 bases between the two germline ends. The chain's CDR3 is CAISESRRNTEAFF. The CDR3 DNA reads TGTGCCATCAGTGAGTCGAGGCGGAACACTGAAGCTTTCTTT.

The J gene is TRBJ1-1, the V gene TRBV7-6, with TRBD1 identical over 9 bases. The CDR3 has 14 amino acids. J gave up 6 bases and V 0 bases, and 2 bases lay outside the gene matches. The germline V gene has CDR1 SGHVS and CDR2 FNYEAQ. CDR3 in DNA: TGTGCCAGCAGCTTAGCAGGACAGGGGTCTGAAGCTTTCTTT. Amino acid sequence: CASSLAGQGSEAFF.

This clone was seen a single time. The chain's CDR3 is CASSPTGSYEQYF. The CDR3 DNA follows: TGTGCCAGCAGTCCCACTGGCTCCTACGAGCAGTACTTC. The chain joins TRBV6-5 to TRBJ2-7; no definite D call. CDR3 length: 13 residues. Per germline, CDR1 MNHEY and CDR2 SVGAGI. Trimming took off 5 bases at V and 0 bases at J, with 8 bases between the two ends.

The chain recombines TRBV7-9 with TRBJ2-2; D unclear. Trimming shortened V by 5 bases and J by 8 bases, and 15 bases separated the two germline ends. The germline gives CDR1 SEHNR, CDR2 FQNEAQ (reference sequence). The CDR3 covers 14 residues. Here the CDR3 reads CASSPLRVQGELFF. CDR3 bases: TGTGCCAGCAGCCCCCTTCGGGTCCAGGGGGAGCTGTTTTTT.

The chain links TRBV27 to TRBJ1-6, with TRBD1 as a possible D gene (5 bases). With 0 bases removed from V and 6 bases from J, the gap between germline ends came to 9 bases. This CDR3 has 15 residues. The germline CDR1 and CDR2 sequences are MNHEY and SMNVEV (reference sequence). CDR3 region: CASSLSRGRNSPLHF. DNA of the CDR3: TGTGCCAGCAGTTTATCAAGGGGCCGTAATTCACCCCTCCACTTT.

The chain employs TRBV6-5 and TRBJ1-6, with unresolved D. The CDR3 runs to 13 residues. CDR1 is MNHEY, CDR2 SVGAGI, per germline. V lost 6 bases, J lost 1 base, and 4 bases lay in between. In nucleotides, the CDR3 is TGTGCCAGCAGACGGTCCTATAATTCACCCCTCCACTTT. Amino acid sequence: CASRRSYNSPLHF.

The chain combines TRBV2 with TRBJ1-5, with 8 bases matching TRBD1. Germline trimming cut 2 bases from V and 5 bases from J; bases unmatched to any gene: 5. This CDR3 is 15 amino acids long. Germline V gene data show CDR1 as SNHLY and CDR2 as FYNNEI. CDR3 in DNA: TGTGCCAGCAGTGAATCGGCAGGGGGCCATCAGCCCCAGCATTTT. It is translated as CASSESAGGHQPQHF.

J is TRBJ2-3 and V is TRBV4-1; 8 bases agree with TRBD1. Germline assignment: CDR1 MGHRA and CDR2 YSYEKL. The CDR3 is made up of 13 amino acids. V lost 1 base, J lost 10 bases, and 4 bases stayed unmatched. CDR3 in DNA: TGCGCCAGCAGCCAAGGGACAGGGATGGCGCAGTATTTT. Its protein is CASSQGTGMAQYF.

The chain is built from TRBV7-8 and TRBJ2-3, with 13 bases aligning to TRBD2. This CDR3 contains 14 residues. Germline V gives CDR1 SGHVS, CDR2 FQNEAQ. V lost 5 bases to trimming and J lost 10 bases; unmatched junction nucleotides: 6. Written as DNA, the CDR3 is TGTGCCAGCAGCCTAGAAACTAGCGGGGGGGCGCAGTATTTT. Translated: CASSLETSGGAQYF.

For the CDR3, the DNA is TGTGCCAGCAGCTCAACGGGACAAAATTCACCCCTCCACTTT. Its protein product is CASSSTGQNSPLHF. The chain uses TRBV7-9 and TRBJ1-6, with D perhaps matching TRBD1 (6 bases). V dropped 4 bases and J dropped 7 bases, with 11 bases sitting between them. CDR3 length: 14 residues. Germline V gene sequence: CDR1 SEHNR, CDR2 FQNEAQ (reference sequence).

This clone ranks as medium-sized (0.01 to 0.1%). This chain joins TRBV6-1 and TRBJ2-7; maybe TRBD2 (5 bases). CDR3 length equals 14 residues. V was clipped by 3 bases and J by 2 bases, with 11 bases between them. Germline CDR1 and CDR2: MNHNS and SASEGT. The CDR3 DNA sequence: TGTGCCAGCAGTGACGAGGGAATCACCTACGAGCAGTACTTC. It specifies CASSDEGITYEQYF.

The chain recombines TRBV7-6 with TRBJ2-7, with D perhaps matching TRBD1 (5 bases). CDR1 is SGHVS and CDR2 is FNYEAQ in the germline V gene. CDR3 length: 17 residues. V lost 1 base and J lost 4, with 20 bases in between. The CDR3 DNA follows: TGTGCCAGCAGCTTAGAATGGGCAGGGTCACAAGGGTACGAGCAGTACTTC. The encoded protein is CASSLEWAGSQGYEQYF. The full variable domain, rest sourced from reference TRBV7-6 and TRBJ2-7, is GAGVSQSPRYKVTKRGQDVALRCDPISGHVSLYWYRQALGQGPEFLTYFNYEAQQDKSGLPNDRFSAERPEGSISTLTIQRTEQRDSAMYRCASSLEWAGSQGYEQYFGPGTRLTVT.

V gene TRBV15 combines with J gene TRBJ1-1; D not resolved. V was shortened by 5 bases and J by 4 bases, with 17 bases between the two germline ends. CDR1 is LNHNV, CDR2 YYDKDF, per germline (reference sequence). The CDR3 consists of 15 residues. The CDR3 here is CATSAERVGGTEAFF. The CDR3 nucleotides read TGTGCCACCAGCGCCGAGAGGGTTGGCGGCACTGAAGCTTTCTTT.

The chain has TRBV11-2 and TRBJ2-7; a weak D match, TRBD1 (6 bases). This CDR3 comprises 14 residues. From germline, CDR1 is SGHAT and CDR2 FQNNGV. Trimming cost V 1 base and J 5 bases, with 12 bases left between them. The CDR3 DNA sequence: TGTGCCAGCAGCTTAGTATACAGGGTGGACGAGCAGTACTTC. Translated: CASSLVYRVDEQYF.

The CDR3 sequence: CASSWGGSEQYF. In nucleotides, the CDR3 is TGTGCCAGCAGCTGGGGTGGGAGCGAGCAGTACTTC. This sequence joins TRBV7-2 and TRBJ2-7, with D possibly TRBD2 on 5 matching bases. Germline lookup yields CDR1 SGHTA and CDR2 FQGNSA. The CDR3 sequence is 12 residues long. The ends were cut back, 4 bases at V and 6 bases at J, with 10 bases in the middle.

This clone was counted between two and nine times. V gene TRBV4-3 combines with J gene TRBJ2-2, with D hard to call. The CDR3 contains 17 residues. Germline V lookup: CDR1 LGHNA, CDR2 YSLEER. Trimming shortened V by 0 bases and J by 3 bases, and 14 bases separated the two germline ends. CDR3 loop: CASSQEVETPYTGELFF. The DNA of the CDR3 is TGCGCCAGCAGCCAAGAAGTCGAGACACCTTACACCGGGGAGCTGTTTTTT.

The chain has TRBV5-1 and TRBJ1-2; 8 bases match TRBD1. The junction had 13 bases not matched to a gene; V was cut back by 0 bases and J by 9 bases. Per the germline V gene, CDR1 is SGHRS and CDR2 is YFSETQ. The CDR3 length is 16 residues. CDR3 in amino acids: CASSLALDRGLLCYTF. CDR3 DNA sequence: TGCGCCAGCAGCTTGGCACTCGACAGGGGACTGCTATGCTACACCTTC. The variable domain in full, completed from reference TRBV5-1 and TRBJ1-2, reads KAGVTQTPRYLIKTRGQQVTLSCSPISGHRSVSWYQQTPGQGLQFLFEYFSETQRNKGNFPGRFSGRQFSNSRSEMNVSTLELGDSALYLCASSLALDRGLLCYTFGSGTRLTVV.

The chain joins TRBV7-8 to TRBJ2-7, with a tentative D call TRBD1 (5 bases). V gave up 5 bases and J gave up 6 bases, with 14 bases separating them. In germline, CDR1 is SGHVS, CDR2 FQNEAQ. The CDR3 totals 13 residues. The DNA of the CDR3 is TGTGCCAGCAGCGAAGGGCAGGGTGGCGAGCAGTACTTC. Translating gives CASSEGQGGEQYF.

The chain combines TRBV7-9 with TRBJ2-7; 9 bases are a match to TRBD2. The CDR3 sequence is 15 residues long. V gave up 5 bases and J gave up 5 bases; unmatched junction bases: 10. The germline V gene has CDR1 SEHNR and CDR2 FQNEAQ (reference sequence). The CDR3 coding sequence is TGTGCCAGCAGCCGAGCTCTAGCGGGGACCGACGAGCAGTACTTC. Its protein product is CASSRALAGTDEQYF.

This clone has more than one count but fewer than ten. J is TRBJ2-3 and V is TRBV13, with TRBD2 matching 10 bases. The ends lost 5 bases at V and 3 bases at J; junction bases unmatched: 11. CDR3 length: 17 residues. CDR1 and CDR2 (germline): PRHDT, FYEKMQ (reference sequence). The CDR3 DNA sequence: TGTGCCAGCAGCCTTGCTAGCGGGGGCGGTAGAACAGATACGCAGTATTTT. Translation gives CASSLASGGGRTDTQYF.

This clone showed up just a few times. The chain employs TRBV4-2 and TRBJ2-2, with 8 nucleotides matching TRBD2. Unmatched junction bases numbered 5, after V lost 11 bases and J lost 3 bases. The CDR3 is made up of 13 amino acids. CDR1 is LGHNA and CDR2 is YNFKEQ in the germline V gene. CDR3 sequence reads: CACRGGYTGELFF. The CDR3 DNA follows: TGTGCCTGTCGGGGGGGCTACACCGGGGAGCTGTTTTTT.

The chain combines TRBV6-5 with TRBJ2-1, with D perhaps TRBD1 (5 bases). Per germline, CDR1 MNHEY and CDR2 SVGAGI. The CDR3 is 15 amino acids. V lost 7 bases and J lost 0, with 13 bases in between. CDR3 sequence: CASTDSPSSYNEQFF. In DNA form, the CDR3 reads TGTGCCAGCACCGACAGCCCGAGCTCCTACAATGAGCAGTTCTTC.

This chain uses TRBV4-1 with TRBJ2-5; weak D call: TRBD2 (6 bases). In germline, CDR1 is MGHRA, CDR2 YSYEKL. This CDR3 region has 15 residues. V dropped 2 bases and J dropped 5 bases, with 15 bases sitting between them. CDR3 sequence (DNA): TGCGCCAGCAGCCAAACGTGGGGGGATGGGGAGACCCAGTACTTC. It specifies CASSQTWGDGETQYF.

V and J are TRBV4-2 and TRBJ2-5, with D possibly matching TRBD1 (5 bases). This CDR3 has 16 amino acids. In germline, CDR1 is LGHNA, CDR2 YNFKEQ. The germline V and J ends were trimmed by 0 bases and 0 bases, with 11 bases remaining between them. CDR3 sequence: CASSQELAGYQETQYF. CDR3 nucleotides: TGTGCCAGCAGCCAAGAGTTGGCAGGGTACCAAGAGACCCAGTACTTC.